One and the same sample provided the 19 T cell receptor beta chains below, sequenced in a study of regulatory T cells in long-lasting Graves disease. The TCR beta library used iRepertoire HTBI primers with Arm-PCR amplification of CDR3. Using its own MiXCR run on the multiplex PCR reads, TCRdb lists one record per CDR3 protein. The repertoire includes roughly 700,000 distinct CDR3 sequences, 25% to 35% of them detected once, and 42% sits in the top ten. Noted time point: persistent/refractory GD, antithyroid drugs over 5 years with positive TRAb. Researchers made the TCR library from RNA that was extracted from PBMCs. The material was peripheral blood mononuclear cells (PBMCs), obtained when the disease was refractory, from a patient treated with antithyroid drugs. These TCRs come from a female donor with Graves disease.

This chain connects TRBV13 to TRBJ1-6, with D unclear. V was pared by 3 bases and J by 9 bases, with 21 bases between. There are 17 residues in the CDR3. Germline V gene lookup returns CDR1 PRHDT and CDR2 FYEKMQ (reference sequence). CDR3 sequence (DNA): TGTGCCAGCAGCTTGAAGGACCGTCACATCGGAATTTCACCCCTCCACTTT. It specifies CASSLKDRHIGISPLHF.

This clonotype was detected only a few times. The chain uses TRBV7-2 and TRBJ2-7, with a tentative D call TRBD1 (6 bases). CDR1 is SGHTA, CDR2 FQGNSA, per germline. CDR3 length equals 14 residues. Trimming shortened V by 1 base and J by 6 bases, and 13 bases separated the two germline ends. The CDR3 DNA reads as TGTGCCAGCAGCTTAGAAGGGACCAGGGGCGAGCAGTACTTC. Encoded protein: CASSLEGTRGEQYF.

With respect to this clonotype: One junction end disagrees with the germline gene, perhaps due to a read error. The chain combines TRBV5-1 with TRBJ2-2, with 9 bases fitting TRBD1. CDR3 length: 20 amino acids. The germline CDR1 and CDR2 sequences are SGHRS and YFSETQ. CDR3 sequence (DNA): TGCGCCAGCAGCTCAGATGTATCCGGGACAGGGAACTCGAACGCCGGGGAGCTGTTTTTT. It translates to CASSSDVSGTGNSNAGELFF.

In this sample, this clonotype turned up a few times. The gene calls are TRBV7-3 and TRBJ1-2; 7 nucleotides line up with TRBD1. V was pared by 5 bases and J by 4 bases, with 10 bases of the junction left unmatched. Germline assignment: CDR1 SGHTA and CDR2 FQGTGA. The CDR3 is made up of 15 amino acids. CDR3 DNA: TGTGCCAGCAGCAATAAACCGGGACAGCCCTATGGCTACACCTTC. It encodes CASSNKPGQPYGYTF.

Only one count was recorded for this clonotype. A much larger clone sits a single nucleotide away, making a read error possible. As the CDR3 is not closed by the conserved phenylalanine or tryptophan, this likely results from a read error. This rearrangement joins TRBV2 to TRBJ1-4; 9 positions match TRBD1. Per the germline V gene, CDR1 is SNHLY and CDR2 is FYNNEI. The CDR3 is 13 residues long. V dropped 6 bases and J dropped 8; count of bases not matched to a gene: 4. The CDR3, as DNA: TGTGCCAGCAGCTACAGGGGGCAGGAAAAACTGTTTTCT. It is translated as CASSYRGQEKLFS.

This clonotype was detected ten times or more. The J gene is TRBJ1-2, the V gene TRBV28; tentatively, D is TRBD1 (5 bases). The CDR3 is made up of 12 amino acids. Germline CDR1 is MDHEN and CDR2 is SYDVKM. V dropped 6 bases and J dropped 7 bases, with 12 bases sitting between them. CDR3 DNA sequence: TGTGCCAGCAGCTTGCAGGGACGTGGCTACACCTTC. As protein: CASSLQGRGYTF.

In this sample, this clonotype turned up a few times. V is TRBV7-9 and J is TRBJ2-5; D may be TRBD1 or TRBD2 (5 bases each). Germline V gives CDR1 SEHNR, CDR2 FQNEAQ (reference sequence). The CDR3 covers 16 residues. Trimming shortened V by 4 bases and J by 1 base, and 16 bases separated the two germline ends. CDR3 protein: CASSSNKGRTQETQYF. CDR3 coding DNA: TGTGCCAGCAGCTCAAACAAGGGACGGACCCAAGAGACCCAGTACTTC.

The CDR3 bases are TGTGCCAGCAGCAGGGACTCACCGGGGGATACGCAGTATTTT. As protein: CASSRDSPGDTQYF. The genes are TRBV7-6 and TRBJ2-3, with TRBD2 as a possible D gene (6 bases). Germline V gene data show CDR1 as SGHVS and CDR2 as FNYEAQ. V gave up 5 bases and J gave up 6 bases, with 15 bases separating them. The length of the CDR3 is 14 residues.

This clonotype was counted at least ten times. The chain carries TRBV28 and TRBJ1-2; tentative D call: TRBD1 (6 bases). Germline V gene data show CDR1 as MDHEN and CDR2 as SYDVKM. The CDR3 loop spans 14 amino acids. Trimming removed 3 bases at V and 3 bases at J, with 11 bases between. As DNA, the CDR3 is TGTGCCAGCAGTTTTCTGGGGGCCCACTATGGCTACACCTTC. Translating gives CASSFLGAHYGYTF.

The sample holds many counts of this clonotype. The J gene is TRBJ2-2, the V gene TRBV12-3 or TRBV12-4; no clear D. With 5 bases removed from V and 3 bases from J, the gap between germline ends came to 10 bases. This CDR3 has 14 residues. This chain's CDR3 is CASSARQDTGELFF. CDR3 DNA sequence: TGTGCCAGCAGTGCGAGACAAGACACCGGGGAGCTGTTTTTT.

This chain's CDR3 is CASSILSLQGAEGYTF. Written as DNA, the CDR3 is TGTGCCAGTAGTATCCTAAGCCTACAGGGGGCGGAAGGCTACACCTTC. The rearrangement uses TRBV19 and TRBJ1-2; 9 nucleotides line up with TRBD1. Germline-derived CDR1 and CDR2 are LNHDA and SQIVND (reference sequence). V gave up 3 bases and J gave up 8 bases; unmatched junction bases: 13. The CDR3 is 16 amino acids.

This clonotype was recorded a few times. This chain joins TRBV12-3 or TRBV12-4 and TRBJ2-4, with TRBD1 matching 7 bases. The CDR3 spans 17 residues. Trimming took 5 bases from V and 2 from J; bases not matched to a gene: 12. In nucleotides, the CDR3 is TGTGCCAGCAGTCCCCGGGACAGACCCTTACCCAAAAACATTCAGTACTTC. It specifies CASSPRDRPLPKNIQYF.

This clonotype was found once. V usage is TRBV20-1 and J usage is TRBJ2-3; 7 bases map to TRBD2. The junction had 5 bases not matched to a gene; V was cut back by 3 bases and J by 2 bases. This CDR3 is built from 14 residues. Germline values: CDR1 DFQATT, CDR2 SNEGSKA (reference sequence). The CDR3 reads CSASGRGNTDTQYF. DNA for the CDR3: TGCAGTGCTAGTGGGCGGGGGAACACAGATACGCAGTATTTT.

The chain combines TRBV29-1 with TRBJ2-7; 8 bases map to TRBD2. Trimming at V came to 0 bases and at J to 4 bases, leaving 8 bases not matched to a gene. The CDR3 has 15 residues. The germline V gene encodes CDR1 SQVTM and CDR2 ANQGSEA. CDR3 in DNA: TGCAGCGTTGAAGATTATTCCAGCGGGAGTTACGAGCAGTACTTC. This codes for CSVEDYSSGSYEQYF.

This clonotype was found many times. V gene TRBV28 combines with J gene TRBJ1-1; 8 nucleotides match TRBD1. The J segment lost 5 bases and the V segment lost 5 bases, leaving 4 bases of the junction unmatched. Germline assignment: CDR1 MDHEN and CDR2 SYDVKM. CDR3 length: 13 residues. The CDR3 DNA follows: TGTGCCAGCAGTCAGGGGGCAAAGACTGAAGCTTTCTTT. It is translated as CASSQGAKTEAFF.

A word on this clonotype: This sequence may be a read error, since a much larger clone differs from it by one base. The chain joins TRBV6-2 or TRBV6-3 to TRBJ1-2; maybe TRBD1 (6 bases). The CDR3 is 15 residues long. With 5 bases removed from V and 8 bases from J, the gap between germline ends came to 21 bases. In germline, CDR1 is MNHEY, CDR2 SVGEGT. The DNA for the CDR3 is TGTGCCAGCAGTGAAGGGGCCAGGGGTGTGGGGGGCTACACCTTC. The encoded protein is CASSEGARGVGGYTF.

This chain uses TRBV7-9 with TRBJ1-3; D is unresolved. Trimming left V 3 bases short and J 0 bases short, with 12 bases between. CDR1 and CDR2 (germline): SEHNR, FQNEAQ (reference sequence). The CDR3 loop spans 16 amino acids. The CDR3 spells CASSFVVGSSGNTIYF. CDR3 in DNA: TGTGCCAGCAGCTTCGTTGTCGGGAGCTCTGGAAACACCATATATTTT.

The chain uses TRBV27 and TRBJ2-2, with D perhaps TRBD2 (7 bases). This CDR3 has 16 amino acids. Germline loops: CDR1 MNHEY, CDR2 SMNVEV (reference sequence). V lost 2 bases to trimming and J lost 4 bases, with 14 bases between them. The DNA for the CDR3 is TGTGCCAGCAGTTTAATGGCGGGGGCGGCCACCGGGGAGCTGTTTTTT. Its translation is CASSLMAGAATGELFF.

This clonotype has a handful of counts. The chain carries TRBV2 and TRBJ2-5, with a weak D call TRBD2 (7 bases). Trimming took off 2 bases at V and 4 bases at J, with 14 bases between the two ends. The CDR3 loop spans 15 amino acids. Germline V CDR1 and CDR2: SNHLY, FYNNEI. CDR3 region: CASSERWGGRETQYF. DNA of the CDR3: TGTGCCAGCAGTGAACGGTGGGGGGGCCGAGAGACCCAGTACTTC.